The next 20 T cell receptor beta chains were all read from a single sample in a study of T-cell memory formation after mild COVID-19. From the 5' RACE reads, TCRdb called clonotypes with MiXCR, one entry per CDR3 protein. This sample yields around 470,000 distinct CDR3 sequences, of which around 20% are seen a single time; about 8.1% belongs to the top ten. The sample comprised PBMCs or a T cell subset sorted from them (not recorded which). These receptors originate from an adult woman who had mild COVID-19 (a few samples of this study predate the infection). Cell type and time point are not known.

This clonotype appeared many times. The gene calls are TRBV29-1 and TRBJ2-5, with D hard to call. The CDR3 spans 12 residues. The V end was cut by 3 bases, the J end by 4 bases, with 9 bases between. The germline V gene has CDR1 SQVTM and CDR2 ANQGSEA. The DNA for the CDR3 is TGCAGCGTTGAGGGGAATGGAGAGACCCAGTACTTC. Protein product: CSVEGNGETQYF.

This clonotype was found a few times. This chain joins TRBV12-3 or TRBV12-4 and TRBJ2-3; TRBD2 matches at 11 bases. This CDR3 spans 15 amino acids. V lost 7 bases, J lost 1 base, and 4 bases stayed unmatched. The chain's CDR3 is CASKSTSGGTDTQYF. The CDR3 DNA reads as TGTGCCAGCAAGTCGACTAGCGGGGGCACAGATACGCAGTATTTT.

In this sample, this clonotype turned up many times. The V and J genes are TRBV6-5 and TRBJ2-2; 12 positions agree with TRBD2. The CDR3 has 16 residues. V trimming: 5 bases; J trimming: 4 bases; junction bases outside the gene matches: 5. Germline V gene sequence: CDR1 MNHEY, CDR2 SVGAGI. The CDR3 here is CASSRLAGAGTGELFF. In DNA, the CDR3 is TGTGCCAGCAGTAGACTAGCGGGAGCGGGCACCGGGGAGCTGTTTTTT.

CDR3 nucleotides: TGCAGTGCTGGACAGGGAGTCAACACTGAAGCTTTCTTT. Its translation is CSAGQGVNTEAFF. The chain carries TRBV20-1 and TRBJ1-1; 8 bases align to TRBD1. The CDR3 is 13 amino acids. Germline trimming cut 5 bases from V and 2 bases from J; bases unmatched to any gene: 4. Germline CDR1 DFQATT, CDR2 SNEGSKA (reference sequence).

This clonotype showed up just a few times. The chain combines TRBV4-3 with TRBJ2-7, with a possible D match to TRBD2 (6 bases). The CDR3 runs to 14 residues. V lost 6 bases, J lost 0 bases, and 12 bases lay in between. Germline V gene lookup returns CDR1 LGHNA and CDR2 YSLEER. The CDR3 DNA follows: TGCGCCAGCAGTTTGGGACTTCTCTCCTACGAGCAGTACTTC. It codes for CASSLGLLSYEQYF.

This clonotype was detected a few times. This sequence joins TRBV7-2 and TRBJ1-1, with unresolved D. The CDR3 sequence is 15 residues long. The germline V gene has CDR1 SGHTA and CDR2 FQGNSA. Between the trimmed V and J ends, which lost 1 base and 0 bases, there was a span of 9 bases. CDR3 sequence (DNA): TGTGCCAGCAGCTTAGTTACACGCGTGAACACTGAAGCTTTCTTT. This sequence encodes CASSLVTRVNTEAFF.

This clonotype was counted between two and nine times. V is TRBV2 and J is TRBJ2-7, with 9 bases fitting TRBD1. Unmatched junction bases numbered 8, after V lost 0 bases and J lost 2 bases. The CDR3 runs 17 residues. Germline V gene data show CDR1 as SNHLY and CDR2 as FYNNEI. The CDR3 bases are TGTGCCAGCAGTGAAGCGCCGGGACAGGGCATAACCTACGAGCAGTACTTC. Translated: CASSEAPGQGITYEQYF. Combining the CDR3 with reference TRBV2 and TRBJ2-7 gives the whole variable domain EPEVTQTPSHQVTQMGQEVILRCVPISNHLYFYWYRQILGQKVEFLVSFYNNEISEKSEIFDDQFSVERPDGSNFTLKIRSTKLEDSAMYFCASSEAPGQGITYEQYFGPGTRLTVT.

In its sample, this clonotype was seen a few times. The chain joins TRBV11-2 to TRBJ1-1; perhaps TRBD1 as D (6 bases). V shed 5 bases and J shed 0 bases, with 16 bases lying between them. Germline assignment: CDR1 SGHAT and CDR2 FQNNGV. This CDR3 comprises 16 residues. CDR3 residues: CASSPVTGPLNTEAFF. The DNA for the CDR3 is TGTGCCAGCAGCCCGGTGACAGGTCCGCTGAACACTGAAGCTTTCTTT.

This clonotype has a handful of counts. This sequence joins TRBV2 and TRBJ2-7, with D hard to call. The germline gives CDR1 SNHLY, CDR2 FYNNEI. The CDR3 length is 13 residues. V was shortened by 4 bases and J by 2 bases, with 9 bases between the two germline ends. The CDR3 DNA is TGTGCCAGCAGTGTAGGTCAAACCTACGAGCAGTACTTC. Its translation: CASSVGQTYEQYF.

This clonotype was seen a handful of times. The chain carries TRBV3-1 and TRBJ2-1; D is possibly TRBD1 or TRBD2 (5 bases each). The CDR3 extends over 13 amino acids. The V and J ends lost 4 bases and 10 bases respectively, with 14 bases between them. Germline-derived CDR1 and CDR2 are LGHDT and YNNKEL (reference sequence). The CDR3 DNA follows: TGTGCCAGCAGCCTGGGTGTCGGGGACGAGCAGTTCTTC. Residues: CASSLGVGDEQFF.

V usage is TRBV10-3 and J usage is TRBJ2-2, with D perhaps TRBD2 (5 bases). V shed 7 bases and J shed 2 bases, with 11 bases lying between them. The germline gives CDR1 ENHRY, CDR2 SYGVKD. The CDR3 is 14 amino acids. The CDR3 region is CAIMRTENTGELFF. The CDR3 DNA reads as TGTGCCATCATGAGGACTGAAAACACCGGGGAGCTGTTTTTT.

This clonotype was recorded many times. This sequence joins TRBV7-9 and TRBJ1-3, with D unclear. CDR3 size: 13 residues. Germline CDR1 reads SEHNR; CDR2 reads FQNEAQ (reference sequence). Trimming shortened V by 2 bases and J by 0 bases, and 2 bases separated the two germline ends. The CDR3 sequence is CASSLSSGNTIYF. Written as DNA, the CDR3 is TGTGCCAGCAGCTTAAGCTCTGGAAACACCATATATTTT.

The CDR3 DNA sequence: TGTGCCAGCTCACCTTCCAGGGGTGGGCAAGAGACCCAGTACTTC. It translates to CASSPSRGGQETQYF. This chain uses TRBV18 with TRBJ2-5; D might be TRBD1 (6 bases). Germline-derived CDR1 and CDR2 are KGHSH and LQKENI. Between the trimmed V and J ends, which lost 3 bases and 2 bases, there was a span of 13 bases. The CDR3 covers 15 residues.

This clonotype showed up just a few times. The chain carries TRBV7-9 and TRBJ2-7, with TRBD2 identical over 14 bases. This CDR3 comprises 17 residues. V lost 1 base and J lost 4; bases outside the gene matches: 6. In germline, CDR1 is SEHNR, CDR2 FQNEAQ (reference sequence). Written as DNA, the CDR3 is TGTGCCAGCAGCTTAGAGACTAGCGGGAGGGCCAGGTACGAGCAGTACTTC. This translates into CASSLETSGRARYEQYF. Combining the CDR3 with reference TRBV7-9 and TRBJ2-7 gives the whole variable domain DTGVSQNPRHKITKRGQNVTFRCDPISEHNRLYWYRQTLGQGPEFLTYFQNEAQLEKSRLLSDRFSAERPKGSFSTLEIQRTEQGDSAMYLCASSLETSGRARYEQYFGPGTRLTVT.

This clonotype showed up just a few times. The chain links TRBV18 to TRBJ2-7; D might be TRBD2 (5 bases). This CDR3 has 16 residues. Looked up from germline, CDR1 is KGHSH and CDR2 is LQKENI. Deletions cut 2 bases from V and 0 bases from J, with 14 bases between. The DNA of the CDR3 is TGTGCCAGCTCACCATCAGGACTGCCAAGCTCCTACGAGCAGTACTTC. It codes for CASSPSGLPSSYEQYF. The full variable domain, completed using reference TRBV18 and TRBJ2-7, is NAGVMQNPRHLVRRRGQEARLRCSPMKGHSHVYWYRQLPEEGLKFMVYLQKENIIDESGMPKERFSAEFPKEGPSILRIQQVVRGDSAAYFCASSPSGLPSSYEQYFGPGTRLTVT.

This clonotype has only a few counts. The rearrangement links TRBV19 to TRBJ2-7; 11 positions agree with TRBD2. The junction had 6 bases not matched to a gene; V was cut back by 2 bases and J by 0 bases. Germline V gives CDR1 LNHDA, CDR2 SQIVND (reference sequence). The length of the CDR3 is 17 residues. DNA of the CDR3: TGTGCCAGTAGTATATCAACTAGCGGGGGACACTCCTACGAGCAGTACTTC. It specifies CASSISTSGGHSYEQYF. Using reference TRBV19 and TRBJ2-7 for the parts outside the CDR3, the full variable domain is DGGITQSPKYLFRKEGQNVTLSCEQNLNHDAMYWYRQDPGQGLRLIYYSQIVNDFQKGDIAEGYSVSREKKESFPLTVTSAQKNPTAFYLCASSISTSGGHSYEQYFGPGTRLTVT.

The sample holds one count of this clonotype. The chain is built from TRBV6-6 and TRBJ2-3; 8 nucleotides match TRBD2. J was trimmed by 3 bases and V by 0 bases; bases with no gene match: 8. The CDR3 extends over 17 amino acids. The V gene's germline CDR1 is MNHNY and CDR2 SVGAGI (reference sequence). CDR3 coding DNA: TGTGCCAGCAGTTACTCGTGGACGGGAGGGCCAACAGATACGCAGTATTTT. Amino acid sequence: CASSYSWTGGPTDTQYF.

This clonotype was counted at least ten times. The chain uses TRBV5-1 and TRBJ2-3; a weak D match, TRBD1 (5 bases). The V and J ends lost 5 bases and 3 bases respectively, with 10 bases between them. Germline values: CDR1 SGHRS, CDR2 YFSETQ. The CDR3 loop spans 13 amino acids. The CDR3 loop is CASRLTVTDTQYF. DNA of the CDR3: TGCGCCAGCAGACTGACAGTAACAGATACGCAGTATTTT.

The rearrangement joins TRBV3-1 to TRBJ2-5; TRBD1 is a possible D gene (6 bases). The CDR3 is 14 amino acids. V was cut by 3 bases and J by 7 bases, with 15 bases left in between. The germline V gene has CDR1 LGHDT and CDR2 YNNKEL (reference sequence). In DNA, the CDR3 is TGTGCCAGCAGCCAGGGACATGGAGGACGGACCCAGTACTTC. It encodes CASSQGHGGRTQYF.

Only a few counts were recorded for this clonotype. This rearrangement joins TRBV7-2 to TRBJ2-7; D is perhaps TRBD1 or TRBD2 (5 bases each). The CDR3 has 13 residues. V dropped 7 bases and J dropped 6 bases, with 16 bases sitting between them. CDR1 and CDR2 from the germline V gene are SGHTA and FQGNSA. CDR3 nucleotides: TGTGCCAGCAACCGCCAACGGGGCGGCGAGCAGTACTTC. Its translation is CASNRQRGGEQYF.